Below are 8 T cell receptor beta chains sequenced from a single sample in a study of T cell responses to AZD1222 COVID-19 vaccine. The assay was immunoSEQ multiplex PCR, and TCRdb's table has in-frame clones only and misses some. The sample lists about 180,000 clones; roughly 94% were seen once. The specimen was peripheral blood, collected 28 days after the second AZD1222 dose. The origin of the receptors is an adult who received the AZD1222 COVID-19 vaccine.

In its sample, this clone was seen a few times. V gene TRBV6-2 or TRBV6-3 combines with J gene TRBJ1-6, with 11 positions matching TRBD1. The trim removed 2 bases at V and 9 bases at J, leaving 0 bases unmatched. CDR1 is MNHEY, CDR2 SVGEGT, per germline. The CDR3 totals 14 residues. CDR3 nucleotides: TGTGCCAGCAGTTACGGACAGGGGGCTTCACCCCTCCACTTT. It translates to CASSYGQGASPLHF.

This clone was seen a few times. The genes are TRBV5-8 and TRBJ1-4, with 7 bases matching TRBD1. The CDR3 has 16 amino acids. Per germline, CDR1 SGHTS and CDR2 YDEGEE. Germline trimming cut 7 bases from V and 3 bases from J; bases unmatched to any gene: 12. The CDR3 loop reads CASSFARGVANEKLFF. The CDR3 nucleotides read TGTGCCAGCTCCTTCGCCAGGGGGGTTGCTAATGAAAAACTGTTTTTT.

The chain carries TRBV3-1 (or the pseudogene TRBV3-2) and TRBJ2-1; D is undetermined. The V and J ends lost 0 bases and 5 bases respectively, with 11 bases between them. Germline CDR1 reads LGHDT; CDR2 reads YNNKEL (reference sequence). This CDR3 has 15 amino acids. The CDR3 bases are TGTGCCAGCAGCCAAGAAGTATGGGCCGACAATGAGCAGTTCTTC. Its translation is CASSQEVWADNEQFF.

The chain links TRBV6-5 to TRBJ2-5; tentative D call: TRBD2 (6 bases). Between the trimmed V and J ends, which lost 0 bases and 4 bases, there was a span of 12 bases. The CDR3 covers 15 residues. Looked up from germline, CDR1 is MNHEY and CDR2 is SVGAGI. This CDR3 reads CASSYSGSIVETQYF. For the CDR3, the DNA is TGTGCCAGCAGTTACTCCGGGAGTATAGTAGAGACCCAGTACTTC.

This clone has just one count. The rearrangement links TRBV5-1 to TRBJ1-1; D is undetermined. The length of the CDR3 is 12 residues. V was pared by 7 bases and J by 11 bases, with 18 bases between. Germline loops: CDR1 SGHRS, CDR2 YFSETQ. The CDR3 is CASHPVRPAAFF. DNA for the CDR3: TGCGCCAGCCATCCCGTTAGGCCGGCGGCTTTCTTT. Variable domain in full (rest from reference TRBV5-1 and TRBJ1-1): KAGVTQTPRYLIKTRGQQVTLSCSPISGHRSVSWYQQTPGQGLQFLFEYFSETQRNKGNFPGRFSGRQFSNSRSEMNVSTLELGDSALYLCASHPVRPAAFFGQGTRLTVV.

This chain joins TRBV7-2 and TRBJ2-5; possible D gene TRBD2, 5 bases. The CDR3 is made up of 12 amino acids. The V gene lost 5 bases and the J gene lost 5 bases, with 9 bases spanning the gap. Germline V gene sequence: CDR1 SGHTA, CDR2 FQGNSA. The CDR3 sequence: CASSPQRETQYF. The CDR3 nucleotides read TGTGCCAGCAGCCCACAGCGGGAGACCCAGTACTTC.

V and J are TRBV7-9 and TRBJ1-1; no firm D call. This CDR3 comprises 14 residues. Per germline, CDR1 SEHNR and CDR2 FQNEAQ (reference sequence). Trimming took 2 bases from V and 2 from J, leaving 9 bases between them. The CDR3 bases are TGTGCCAGCAGCTTAACTCGGTCCAACACTGAAGCTTTCTTT. Residues: CASSLTRSNTEAFF.

The chain carries TRBV3-1 (or the pseudogene TRBV3-2) and TRBJ2-3; D is unresolved. The CDR3 totals 13 residues. Germline loops: CDR1 LGHDT, CDR2 YNNKEL (reference sequence). V was clipped by 0 bases and J by 5 bases, with 6 bases between them. This CDR3 reads CASSQDRIDTQYF. The CDR3 DNA follows: TGTGCCAGCAGCCAAGATCGAATAGATACGCAGTATTTT.